The 18 T cell receptor beta chains presented below share a single source sample, sequenced in a study of blood T cell repertoires in COVID-19. Clones were read by immunoSEQ multiplex PCR, and TCRdb kept only the in-frame ones, dropping some. Of under 250,000 clones in the sample, around 82% were seen once. The specimen sequenced was peripheral blood. The source of these receptors is a woman aged 40-49 years with active or convalescent COVID-19.

V gene TRBV11-2 combines with J gene TRBJ2-7; 12 bases are shared with TRBD2. The CDR3 loop spans 15 amino acids. Per germline, CDR1 SGHAT and CDR2 FQNNGV. The junction had 7 bases not matched to a gene; V was cut back by 4 bases and J by 6 bases. CDR3 region: CASSSLAGGLAEQYF. CDR3 nucleotides: TGTGCCAGCAGCTCGCTAGCGGGAGGGCTAGCCGAGCAGTACTTC.

This chain uses TRBV7-6 with TRBJ2-7, with D possibly TRBD2 on 6 matching bases. V was clipped by 0 bases and J by 6 bases, with 12 bases between them. This CDR3 has 14 amino acids. Germline V CDR1 and CDR2: SGHVS, FNYEAQ. The CDR3 DNA reads as TGTGCCAGCAGCTTAGCCCCGACTAGTCCCGAGCAGTACTTC. Protein sequence: CASSLAPTSPEQYF.

The chain couples TRBV7-3 to TRBJ1-2; weak D call: TRBD1 (6 bases). The CDR3 is made up of 15 amino acids. Germline V lookup: CDR1 SGHTA, CDR2 FQGTGA. Trimming stripped 2 bases from V and 0 bases from J, with 10 bases between. The DNA of the CDR3 is TGTGCCAGCAGCTTATATCAGGGGACTAACTATGGCTACACCTTC. Encoded protein: CASSLYQGTNYGYTF.

The chain uses TRBV5-5 and TRBJ2-7; TRBD1 aligns across 9 bases. With V trimmed by 4 bases and J by 0 bases, 17 bases remained unmatched. This CDR3 spans 19 amino acids. The germline gives CDR1 SGHKS, CDR2 YYEKEE (reference sequence). CDR3 residues: CASSLRDRETKTHSYEQYF. The CDR3 bases are TGTGCCAGCAGCCTAAGGGACAGGGAAACGAAAACCCACTCCTACGAGCAGTACTTC.

The gene calls are TRBV2 and TRBJ2-7, with TRBD2 identical over 9 bases. Unmatched junction bases numbered 10, after V lost 4 bases and J lost 6 bases. The CDR3 covers 15 residues. Per germline, CDR1 SNHLY and CDR2 FYNNEI. The CDR3 sequence is CASSVSGSGGAEQYF. The CDR3 DNA reads TGTGCCAGCAGTGTTAGCGGTAGCGGGGGTGCCGAGCAGTACTTC.

The chain links TRBV5-4 to TRBJ1-1; no definite D call. The CDR3 is made up of 14 amino acids. Between the trimmed V and J ends, which lost 4 bases and 3 bases, there was a span of 13 bases. The germline gives CDR1 SGHNT, CDR2 YYREEE (reference sequence). The CDR3 nucleotides are TGTGCCAGCAGCCCCTCAGGTCTACACACTGAAGCTTTCTTT. Encoded protein: CASSPSGLHTEAFF.

The chain carries TRBV18 and TRBJ2-5, with TRBD2 as a possible D gene (5 bases). V was cut by 3 bases and J by 7 bases, with 12 bases left in between. The CDR3 totals 13 residues. Per germline, CDR1 KGHSH and CDR2 LQKENI. CDR3 protein: CASSPEGRATQYF. In DNA form, the CDR3 reads TGTGCCAGCTCACCTGAGGGAAGGGCGACCCAGTACTTC.

The rearrangement links TRBV30 to TRBJ2-5, with 12 bases aligning to TRBD2. Per germline, CDR1 GTSNPN and CDR2 SVGIG (reference sequence). The J segment lost 0 bases and the V segment lost 2 bases, leaving 4 bases of the junction unmatched. The CDR3 is 16 residues long. The CDR3 protein is CAWSPGTSGYQETQYF. The CDR3 DNA reads as TGTGCCTGGAGTCCCGGGACTAGCGGGTACCAAGAGACCCAGTACTTC.

The chain combines TRBV29-1 with TRBJ1-5; 9 bases align to TRBD1. The junction had 1 base not matched to a gene; V was cut back by 5 bases and J by 5 bases. The germline gives CDR1 SQVTM, CDR2 ANQGSEA. This CDR3 spans 12 amino acids. CDR3 loop: CSVRTGDQPQHF. CDR3 DNA sequence: TGCAGCGTTCGGACAGGGGATCAGCCCCAGCATTTT.

The V and J genes are TRBV27 and TRBJ1-5, with D possibly TRBD1 on 5 matching bases. V lost 2 bases and J lost 3, with 20 bases in between. The CDR3 sequence is 18 residues long. In germline, CDR1 is MNHEY, CDR2 SMNVEV (reference sequence). The CDR3 sequence is CASSLRAGKTEPNQPQHF. The CDR3 DNA sequence: TGTGCCAGCAGTTTAAGGGCGGGAAAGACAGAACCCAATCAGCCCCAGCATTTT.

The chain combines TRBV12-5 with TRBJ1-2; 8 bases align to TRBD1. CDR3 length equals 15 residues. Trimming at V came to 1 base and at J to 7 bases, leaving 8 bases not matched to a gene. Germline CDR1 LGHNT, CDR2 FRNRAP. CDR3 region: CASGLEAARGPGYTF. Written as DNA, the CDR3 is TGTGCTAGTGGTTTGGAAGCGGCCAGGGGGCCTGGCTACACCTTC. Full variable domain (missing parts from reference TRBV12-5 and TRBJ1-2): DARVTQTPRHKVTEMGQEVTMRCQPILGHNTVFWYRQTMMQGLELLAYFRNRAPLDDSGMPKDRFSAEMPDATLATLKIQPSEPRDSAVYFCASGLEAARGPGYTFGSGTRLTVV.

The V and J genes are TRBV19 and TRBJ1-6; 9 nucleotides line up with TRBD1. Unmatched junction bases numbered 4, after V lost 7 bases and J lost 0 bases. Germline CDR1 LNHDA, CDR2 SQIVND (reference sequence). CDR3 length: 16 amino acids. The CDR3 spells CASKDRGVSYNSPLHF. The CDR3 DNA is TGTGCCAGTAAGGACAGGGGTGTCTCCTATAATTCACCCCTCCACTTT.

The chain uses TRBV5-1 and TRBJ2-7; tentatively, D is TRBD1 (5 bases). The CDR3 is 17 residues long. Germline CDR1 is SGHRS and CDR2 is YFSETQ. The V end lost 0 bases, the J end lost 6 bases, and 22 bases lay between the germline ends. The CDR3 loop reads CASSLAPMGRESSEQYF. The CDR3 DNA reads as TGCGCCAGCAGCTTGGCTCCCATGGGGCGCGAATCGAGCGAGCAGTACTTC.

This clone came up once. V usage is TRBV7-2 and J usage is TRBJ2-3; TRBD1 agrees at 9 bases. The V gene's germline CDR1 is SGHTA and CDR2 FQGNSA. V trimming: 2 bases; J trimming: 4 bases; junction bases outside the gene matches: 13. The CDR3 is 18 amino acids. CDR3 in DNA: TGTGCCAGCAGCTTAAAGGGTACGACAGGGGGGGCCTCAGATACGCAGTATTTT. Its translation: CASSLKGTTGGASDTQYF. The whole variable domain, remainder taken from reference TRBV7-2 and TRBJ2-3, is GAGVSQSPSNKVTEKGKDVELRCDPISGHTALYWYRQSLGQGLEFLIYFQGNSAPDKSGLPSDRFSAERTGGSVSTLTIQRTQQEDSAVYLCASSLKGTTGGASDTQYFGPGTRLTVL.

This rearrangement joins TRBV7-9 to TRBJ2-5; possibly TRBD1 for D (5 bases). The CDR3 loop spans 14 amino acids. Germline CDR1 is SEHNR and CDR2 is FQNEAQ (reference sequence). The V and J ends lost 5 bases and 1 base respectively, with 11 bases between them. The CDR3 sequence is CASSPQGPQETQYF. The DNA for the CDR3 is TGTGCCAGCAGCCCTCAGGGCCCCCAAGAGACCCAGTACTTC.

The chain couples TRBV30 to TRBJ2-5, with D possibly TRBD1 on 6 matching bases. This CDR3 comprises 12 residues. From germline, CDR1 is GTSNPN and CDR2 SVGIG (reference sequence). The V and J ends lost 3 bases and 1 base respectively, with 6 bases between them. The CDR3 DNA follows: TGTGCCTGGAGGGGGGCCCAAGAGACCCAGTACTTC. Its protein is CAWRGAQETQYF.

This chain joins TRBV4-1 and TRBJ2-3; 7 positions match TRBD1. The CDR3 extends over 16 amino acids. V trimming: 4 bases; J trimming: 1 base; junction bases outside the gene matches: 8. Germline V CDR1 and CDR2: MGHRA, YSYEKL. The CDR3 DNA is TGCGCCAGCAGCCCGGACAGGTCGTGGGGCACAGATACGCAGTATTTT. Translation gives CASSPDRSWGTDTQYF.

The V gene is TRBV7-2, the J gene TRBJ2-1, with TRBD2 as a possible D gene (5 bases). The length of the CDR3 is 15 residues. CDR1 and CDR2 from the germline V gene are SGHTA and FQGNSA. The V gene lost 5 bases and the J gene lost 6 bases, with 17 bases spanning the gap. The CDR3 here is CASSKTRRERNEQFF. The CDR3 nucleotides read TGTGCCAGCAGCAAGACGCGAAGGGAGCGCAATGAGCAGTTCTTC.